A single sample is the source of the 18 T cell receptor beta chains below, sequenced in a study of Ad26.COV2.S vaccination and SARS-CoV-2 variants. Clones were sequenced by immunoSEQ multiplex PCR, and TCRdb holds only the in-frame ones, with some missing. The data show 350,000 to 400,000 clones, with 75% to 90% seen just once and approximately 1.9% held by the top ten. Stated treatment: 15 to 20 received Ad26.COV2.S at low or high dose, single or two shots; about 5 received placebo; per-sample allocation not given. Day 63 following the first vaccine or placebo injection was when the samples were taken. The sample here was peripheral blood, taken in a trial of Ad26.COV2.S vaccine versus placebo. All receptors derive from a person aged 18-65 years who received the Ad26.COV2.S COVID-19 vaccine or a placebo.

The rearrangement uses TRBV5-1 and TRBJ1-5; D gene ambiguous. The CDR3 is made up of 11 amino acids. V was cut by 1 base and J by 12 bases, with 8 bases left in between. The germline V gene has CDR1 SGHRS and CDR2 YFSETQ. CDR3 bases: TGCGCCAGCAGCTTGCTGGGTAACCAGCATTTT. This encodes CASSLLGNQHF.

The chain employs TRBV29-1 and TRBJ1-2, with unresolved D. V was pared by 4 bases and J by 2 bases, with 8 bases between. From germline, CDR1 is SQVTM and CDR2 ANQGSEA. CDR3 length: 12 amino acids. CDR3 region: CSVVQTNYGYTF. The CDR3, as DNA: TGCAGCGTTGTCCAAACCAACTATGGCTACACCTTC.

The rearrangement links TRBV12-3 or TRBV12-4 to TRBJ1-5; possible D gene TRBD1, 5 bases. V was pared by 3 bases and J by 7 bases, with 10 bases between. CDR3 size: 13 residues. CDR3 region: CASSLPGKQPQHF. The CDR3 DNA reads as TGTGCCAGCAGTTTGCCAGGGAAGCAGCCCCAGCATTTT.

The chain joins TRBV28 to TRBJ1-4; TRBD1 is a possible D gene (5 bases). Per the germline V gene, CDR1 is MDHEN and CDR2 is SYDVKM. V lost 6 bases, J lost 8 bases, and 16 bases lay in between. This CDR3 region has 14 residues. DNA for the CDR3: TGTGCCAGCAGGGGTGGGACGCGACGGGAAAAACTGTTTTTT. Its translation: CASRGGTRREKLFF.

This chain uses TRBV10-3 with TRBJ1-5; tentatively, D is TRBD1 (6 bases). Trimming took off 2 bases at V and 5 bases at J, with 13 bases between the two ends. From germline, CDR1 is ENHRY and CDR2 SYGVKD. This CDR3 region has 15 residues. DNA for the CDR3: TGTGCCATCAGTGAGGGGGTCAAGGGGGATCAGCCCCAGCATTTT. Residues: CAISEGVKGDQPQHF.

This clone was picked up one time. The genes are TRBV30 and TRBJ1-2, with 9 bases matching TRBD1. Germline trimming cut 2 bases from V and 5 bases from J; bases unmatched to any gene: 12. Germline V gene sequence: CDR1 GTSNPN, CDR2 SVGIG (reference sequence). The CDR3 contains 16 residues. CDR3 in DNA: TGTGCCTGGAGTAGGCCCGGGACAGGGAATAATTATGGCTACACCTTC. Protein product: CAWSRPGTGNNYGYTF. Looking up the rest from reference TRBV30 and TRBJ1-2 gives the full variable domain: SQTIHQWPATLVQPVGSPLSLECTVEGTSNPNLYWYRQAAGRGLQLLFYSVGIGQISSEVPQNLSASRPQDRQFILSSKKLLLSDSGFYLCAWSRPGTGNNYGYTFGSGTRLTVV.

On this clone itself: Relative to the germline gene, one junction end is altered; a read error may explain this. The chain couples TRBV7-9 to TRBJ2-2, with a weak D call TRBD1 (6 bases). This CDR3 has 16 residues. From germline, CDR1 is SEHNR and CDR2 FQNEAQ (reference sequence). CDR3 nucleotide sequence: TGTGCCAGCAGGCCAGCCGGGACACGAATCACCGCGGAGCTGTTTTTT. It specifies CASRPAGTRITAELFF. The full variable domain, rest sourced from reference TRBV7-9 and TRBJ2-2, is DTGVSQNPRHKITKRGQNVTFRCDPISEHNRLYWYRQTLGQGPEFLTYFQNEAQLEKSRLLSDRFSAERPKGSFSTLEIQRTEQGDSAMYLCASRPAGTRITAELFFGEGSRLTVL.

The rearrangement joins TRBV19 to TRBJ1-2; tentatively, D is TRBD1 (5 bases). Germline CDR1 LNHDA, CDR2 SQIVND (reference sequence). The CDR3 is made up of 15 amino acids. V was shortened by 5 bases and J by 0 bases, with 13 bases between the two germline ends. CDR3 protein: CASSPTGASNYGYTF. CDR3 bases: TGTGCCAGTAGTCCGACTGGGGCCTCTAACTATGGCTACACCTTC.

The V gene is TRBV7-8, the J gene TRBJ2-5; D might be TRBD1 or TRBD2, each matching 6 bases. CDR1 is SGHVS, CDR2 FQNEAQ, per germline. This CDR3 contains 14 residues. V was shortened by 7 bases and J by 5 bases, with 17 bases between the two germline ends. The CDR3 spells CASTPPVGGETQYF. CDR3 DNA sequence: TGTGCCAGCACACCACCAGTAGGGGGGGAGACCCAGTACTTC.

The CDR3 sequence is CASSLGGSSYNSPLHF. DNA for the CDR3: TGTGCCAGCAGCTTGGGTGGGAGCTCCTATAATTCACCCCTCCACTTT. J is TRBJ1-6 and V is TRBV5-4; D gene ambiguous. CDR3 length equals 16 residues. Germline assignment: CDR1 SGHNT and CDR2 YYREEE (reference sequence). The ends were cut back, 0 bases at V and 0 bases at J, with 7 bases in the middle.

The chain has TRBV10-1 and TRBJ2-7, with D perhaps TRBD1 (5 bases). Germline V gene sequence: CDR1 WNHNN, CDR2 SYGVQD (reference sequence). Trimming took off 2 bases at V and 2 bases at J, with 10 bases between the two ends. The CDR3 loop spans 14 amino acids. DNA for the CDR3: TGCGCCAGCAGTGAGGGGGCAAGAGCCTACGAGCAGTACTTC. Translated, it gives CASSEGARAYEQYF.

The V and J genes are TRBV20-1 and TRBJ1-4, with D uncertain. The ends were cut back, 4 bases at V and 7 bases at J, with 7 bases in the middle. This CDR3 is 11 amino acids long. The germline V gene has CDR1 DFQATT and CDR2 SNEGSKA (reference sequence). CDR3 coding DNA: TGCAGTGCTACCTTCTCTGAAAAACTGTTTTTT. Translation: CSATFSEKLFF.

The genes are TRBV9 and TRBJ1-3; D unresolved. Trimming stripped 4 bases from V and 6 bases from J, with 5 bases between. Germline CDR1 and CDR2: SGDLS and YYNGEE. This CDR3 spans 11 amino acids. CDR3 coding DNA: TGTGCCAGCAGCACCCCAAACACCATATATTTT. Translation gives CASSTPNTIYF.

The rearrangement joins TRBV2 to TRBJ1-1, with TRBD1 identical over 9 bases. Germline CDR1 is SNHLY and CDR2 is FYNNEI. The length of the CDR3 is 13 residues. V trimming: 8 bases; J trimming: 5 bases; junction bases outside the gene matches: 6. In DNA form, the CDR3 reads TGTGCCAGCGGGAGGGACAGGGCGACTGAAGCTTTCTTT. This gives the protein CASGRDRATEAFF.

This chain links TRBV10-3 with TRBJ2-1; possible D gene TRBD1, 5 bases. The ends were cut back, 3 bases at V and 2 bases at J, with 11 bases in the middle. Germline CDR1 is ENHRY and CDR2 is SYGVKD. CDR3 length: 15 residues. The CDR3 DNA is TGTGCCATCAGTGATAAGGGGATTCCCTACAATGAGCAGTTCTTC. Translating gives CAISDKGIPYNEQFF.

The chain combines TRBV3-1 (or the pseudogene TRBV3-2) with TRBJ1-2; 8 bases match TRBD1. The germline V gene encodes CDR1 LGHDT and CDR2 YNNKEL (reference sequence). This CDR3 has 12 amino acids. The J segment lost 5 bases and the V segment lost 5 bases, leaving 1 base of the junction unmatched. The CDR3 spells CASSRQGYGYTF. In DNA, the CDR3 is TGTGCCAGCAGCAGACAGGGGTATGGCTACACCTTC.

This clone was picked up a small number of times. The chain uses TRBV5-1 and TRBJ1-2; D call uncertain. Germline V gene sequence: CDR1 SGHRS, CDR2 YFSETQ. The CDR3 runs to 14 residues. Trimming cost V 3 bases and J 1 base, with 10 bases left between them. The CDR3 region has the DNA TGCGCCAGCAGCTGGGGAGAAAATAACTATGGCTACACCTTC. Its translation is CASSWGENNYGYTF. Based on the CDR3 plus reference TRBV5-1 and TRBJ1-2, the full variable domain is KAGVTQTPRYLIKTRGQQVTLSCSPISGHRSVSWYQQTPGQGLQFLFEYFSETQRNKGNFPGRFSGRQFSNSRSEMNVSTLELGDSALYLCASSWGENNYGYTFGSGTRLTVV.

The chain uses TRBV5-4 and TRBJ2-2, with a weak D call TRBD2 (6 bases). Germline CDR1 and CDR2: SGHNT and YYREEE (reference sequence). The CDR3 covers 16 residues. The V end was cut by 0 bases, the J end by 6 bases, with 15 bases between. Here the CDR3 reads CASSLEEGRSAGELFF. The CDR3 DNA reads TGTGCCAGCAGCTTGGAGGAGGGAAGGAGCGCCGGGGAGCTGTTTTTT.